A few counts support the clone carrying this TCR beta chain. The data originate from a study of blood T cells in healthy people across ages. A second about 6 to 12 cycle PCR used barcoded and J-beta primers. Using its own MiXCR run on the 5' RACE reads, TCRdb lists one record per CDR3 protein. The sample consists of roughly 800,000 distinct CDR3 sequences, 53% of them appearing once. V trimming: 3 bases; J trimming: 3 bases; junction bases outside the gene matches: 7. This CDR3 has 14 residues. Per the germline V gene, CDR1 is DFQATT and CDR2 is SNEGSKA (reference sequence). This TCR was sampled from an elderly man in good health. V usage is TRBV20-1 and J usage is TRBJ2-7; 8 bases are shared with TRBD2. Specimen: blood. Here the CDR3 reads CSASYTSGGYEQYF. The CDR3 DNA is TGCAGTGCTAGTTATACTAGCGGTGGCTACGAGCAGTACTTC.